These T cell receptor beta chains were read from a single sample in a study of blood T cell repertoires in COVID-19. TCRdb keeps only in-frame clones here, not all; method: immunoSEQ multiplex PCR. The sample has 95,000 or so clones, approximately 84% seen once. Input material: peripheral blood. The receptors originated from a man at least 80 years old with active or convalescent COVID-19. CDR3s include the opening cysteine and the closing phenylalanine or tryptophan. A D gene is named only where the DNA matches it firmly. Rows give clone size only sometimes, using once, few, many, or a class for an expanded clone.

d_call	clone_size	j_call	v_call	cdr3_aa	cdr3_nt
TRBD1	NA	TRBJ1-4	TRBV30	CAWSINRGREKLFF	TGTGCCTGGAGCATCAACAGGGGGCGAGAAAAACTGTTTTTT
NA	NA	TRBJ1-5	TRBV19	CASSIGLATGGNQPQHF	TGTGCCAGTAGTATAGGTCTGGCCACGGGAGGCAATCAGCCCCAGCATTTT
NA	NA	TRBJ2-1	TRBV11-3	CASSSIWGGEQFF	TGTGCCAGCAGCTCCATCTGGGGGGGCGAGCAGTTCTTC
TRBD2	NA	TRBJ2-1	TRBV19	CASSIGTSGGANEQFF	TGTGCCAGTAGTATAGGGACTAGCGGGGGGGCGAATGAGCAGTTCTTC
TRBD1	once	TRBJ2-7	TRBV18	CASSPGTATYEQYF	TGTGCCAGCTCACCCGGGACAGCTACCTACGAGCAGTACTTC
NA	NA	TRBJ1-4	TRBV28	CASSSLGLGGEKLFF	TGTGCCAGCAGTTCCCTCGGACTTGGGGGCGAAAAACTGTTTTTT
NA	NA	TRBJ1-5	TRBV19	CASSIAGFNQPQHF	TGTGCCAGTAGTATAGCAGGGTTCAATCAGCCCCAGCATTTT
TRBD2	NA	TRBJ2-5	TRBV30	CASGLAGAETQYF	TGTGCCTCCGGACTAGCGGGGGCGGAGACCCAGTACTTC
NA	NA	TRBJ2-1	TRBV28	CASSFVRDVLDEQFF	TGTGCCAGCAGTTTCGTCAGGGATGTACTCGATGAGCAGTTCTTC
TRBD1	NA	TRBJ1-6	TRBV19	CASSPRTGGNSPLHF	TGTGCCAGTAGTCCCCGGACAGGAGGTAATTCACCCCTCCACTTT
TRBD1	few	TRBJ1-4	TRBV5-4	CASSAPGQGSEKLFF	TGTGCCAGCAGCGCGCCGGGACAGGGGTCTGAAAAACTGTTTTTT
NA	NA	TRBJ2-7	TRBV4-3	CASSGGTVLGEQYF	TGCGCCAGCAGCGGAGGGACAGTTCTCGGCGAGCAGTACTTC
NA	NA	TRBJ1-2	TRBV19	CASSIDPGYGYTF	TGTGCCAGTAGTATAGATCCCGGGTATGGCTACACCTTC
NA	NA	TRBJ1-6	TRBV25-1	CASSEAQRTPLHF	TGTGCCAGCAGTGAGGCCCAGAGGACTCCCCTCCACTTT
NA	NA	TRBJ1-2	TRBV9	CASSEKTGGLSNYGYTF	TGTGCCAGCAGCGAAAAAACGGGGGGTTTAAGTAACTATGGCTACACCTTC
NA	many	TRBJ2-3	TRBV30	CAWSVLTDTQYF	TGTGCCTGGAGTGTACTCACAGATACGCAGTATTTT
NA	NA	TRBJ1-3	TRBV18	CASSTGLSSGNTIYF	TGTGCCAGCTCGACGGGTCTCAGCTCTGGAAACACCATATATTTT
NA	NA	TRBJ1-1	TRBV11-3	CASSLDLTLPTF	TGTGCCAGCAGCTTAGATCTAACGTTACCCACTTTT
NA	NA	TRBJ1-1	TRBV6-2/TRBV6-3	CASSYTDRNTEAFF	TGTGCCAGCAGTTACACAGACAGGAACACTGAAGCTTTCTTT
TRBD1	NA	TRBJ2-7	TRBV11-2	CASSLGRQGTDEQYF	TGTGCCAGCAGCTTAGGTAGACAGGGAACGGACGAGCAGTACTTC
TRBD2	NA	TRBJ2-5	TRBV19	CASSLLAGVYQETQYF	TGTGCCAGTAGTTTACTAGCGGGGGTGTACCAAGAGACCCAGTACTTC
NA	NA	TRBJ1-2	TRBV18	CASSPNIGSRQDGYTF	TGTGCCAGCTCACCAAACATTGGCAGCCGGCAGGATGGCTACACCTTC
NA	NA	TRBJ2-1	TRBV18	CASSPSRGGEQFF	TGTGCCAGCTCACCCTCGCGCGGAGGTGAGCAGTTCTTC
NA	NA	TRBJ1-5	TRBV4-1	CASSQDPDSANQPQHF	TGCGCCAGCAGCCAAGACCCGGACAGTGCAAATCAGCCCCAGCATTTT
TRBD1	NA	TRBJ1-2	TRBV15	CATSRVPRQGRDYGYTF	TGTGCCACCAGCAGAGTTCCACGACAGGGGAGGGACTATGGCTACACCTTC
TRBD1	NA	TRBJ2-6	TRBV7-9	CASSPGQGAPGANVLTF	TGTGCCAGCAGCCCGGGACAGGGGGCGCCTGGGGCCAACGTCCTGACTTTC
NA	NA	TRBJ1-5	TRBV27	CASSPYSTGAGQPQHF	TGTGCCAGCAGTCCCTACTCGACAGGCGCCGGGCAGCCCCAGCATTTT
NA	NA	TRBJ1-2	TRBV19	CASSIKAAETNYGYTF	TGTGCCAGTAGTATTAAAGCGGCAGAGACTAACTATGGCTACACCTTC
TRBD1	NA	TRBJ2-4	TRBV19	CASSREGTGGIAKNIQYF	TGTGCCAGTAGTAGGGAAGGAACAGGGGGCATAGCCAAAAACATTCAGTACTTC
NA	NA	TRBJ2-5	TRBV19	CASSIVARGVETQYF	TGTGCCAGTAGTATAGTTGCCAGGGGAGTAGAGACCCAGTACTTC
TRBD2	NA	TRBJ2-4	TRBV10-3	CAISASRAGGKNIQYF	TGTGCCATCAGTGCCTCGCGGGCGGGGGGGAAAAACATTCAGTACTTC
NA	NA	TRBJ1-4	TRBV11-2	CASSPSRRGEKLFF	TGTGCCAGCAGCCCATCCCGCAGGGGTGAAAAACTGTTTTTT
TRBD1	NA	TRBJ1-3	TRBV2	CASTRTGGHSGNTIYF	TGTGCCAGCACTAGGACAGGGGGCCACTCTGGAAACACCATATATTTT
TRBD1	few	TRBJ2-7	TRBV5-1	CASSVGTASYEQYF	TGCGCCAGCAGCGTTGGGACAGCCTCCTACGAGCAGTACTTC
NA	NA	TRBJ1-1	TRBV27	CASSPWGGRAGPEAFF	TGTGCCAGCAGTCCCTGGGGGGGGCGCGCGGGCCCTGAAGCTTTCTTT
TRBD2	once	TRBJ2-3	TRBV5-4	CASSLRSGGGGGTQYF	TGTGCCAGCAGCTTGAGAAGCGGGGGGGGAGGCGGTACGCAGTATTTT
NA	NA	TRBJ2-3	TRBV7-2	CASSLILATDTQYF	TGTGCCAGCAGCTTAATTCTAGCAACAGATACGCAGTATTTT
NA	NA	TRBJ1-3	TRBV5-1	CASSAGQLGNTIYF	TGCGCCAGCAGCGCGGGCCAACTGGGAAACACCATATATTTT
TRBD1	NA	TRBJ1-5	TRBV6-2/TRBV6-3	CASSPTGGGSQPQHF	TGTGCCAGCAGCCCCACAGGGGGCGGCAGCCAGCCCCAGCATTTT
NA	NA	TRBJ1-4	TRBV11-2	CASSLDGQGYNEKLFF	TGTGCCAGCAGCTTAGATGGCCAGGGCTATAATGAAAAACTGTTTTTT
TRBD1	NA	TRBJ2-3	TRBV18	CASSPRQGDTQYF	TGTGCCAGCTCACCAAGACAGGGGGATACGCAGTATTTT